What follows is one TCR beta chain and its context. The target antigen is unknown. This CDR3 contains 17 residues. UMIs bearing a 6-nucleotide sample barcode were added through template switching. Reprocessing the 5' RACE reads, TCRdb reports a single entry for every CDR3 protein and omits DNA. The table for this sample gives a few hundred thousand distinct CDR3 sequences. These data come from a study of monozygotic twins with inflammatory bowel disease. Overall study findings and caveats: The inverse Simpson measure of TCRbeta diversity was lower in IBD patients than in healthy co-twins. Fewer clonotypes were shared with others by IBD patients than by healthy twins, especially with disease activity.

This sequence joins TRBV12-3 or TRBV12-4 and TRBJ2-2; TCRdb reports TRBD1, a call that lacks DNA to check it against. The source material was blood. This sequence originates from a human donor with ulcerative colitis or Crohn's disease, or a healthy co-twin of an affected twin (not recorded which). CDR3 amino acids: CASSSLQAGLNTGELFF.